The clone carrying this T cell receptor (beta chain) was seen a few times. This sample is part of a study of T cells in Graves' hyperthyroidism and ophthalmopathy. The CDR3 runs to 14 residues. Per germline, CDR1 MNHEY and CDR2 SMNVEV (reference sequence). The V segment lost 6 bases and the J segment 7 bases; nucleotides outside the gene matches: 8. Based on clinical symptoms, serum thyroxine and TRAb, thyroid ultrasound and orbital computed tomography, diagnoses were reached. It was RNA transcripts that yielded the amplified TCR beta CDR3 regions. HTBI primers drove first-round RT-PCR of the TCR CDR3. MiXCR, applied by TCRdb to the multiplex PCR reads, yields one record per CDR3 protein. The sample lists hundreds of thousands of distinct CDR3 sequences, 15% to 20% occurring once.

The specimen sequenced was blood. This TCR derives from a man between 35 and 55 years old with Graves' ophthalmopathy. This sequence joins TRBV27 and TRBJ2-2, with 7 bases aligning to TRBD1. The CDR3 sequence is CASSLGQAGGELFF. CDR3 nucleotide sequence: TGTGCCAGCAGCCTTGGACAGGCCGGCGGGGAGCTGTTTTTT.